This T cell receptor beta chain is drawn from a study of somatic mutations in cytotoxic T cells in rheumatoid arthritis. The CDR3 covers 18 residues. The trim removed 0 bases at V and 0 bases at J, leaving 7 bases unmatched. The protocol was immunoSEQ multiplex PCR, while the TCRdb copy is restricted to in-frame clones and leaves out a portion. Altogether tens of thousands of clones are present, approximately 80% being singletons, with the ten largest covering roughly 3.2%. The V call is TRBV23-1, the J call TRBJ1-5, with 8 positions matching TRBD1. TRBV23-1 is treated as an ORF (open reading frame) with a function not yet certain. The sequenced sample was CD8+ T cells sorted from blood. This receptor was obtained from a middle-aged man in good health. The CDR3 DNA reads as TGCGCCAGCAGTCAATCCCGGACAGGGCCGTATAGCAATCAGCCCCAGCATTTT. Protein: CASSQSRTGPYSNQPQHF.